This TCR beta chain was documented in a study of monozygotic twins with inflammatory bowel disease. Study-level points and caveats: Distinction of different T cell subtypes was not possible. Discordant twins showed the same repertoire similarity as concordant twins, possibly from limited power.

The UMIs carried a 6-nucleotide sample barcode, and they were added by template switching. TCRdb re-called the 5' RACE reads; every CDR3 protein appears as one record, without DNA. The sample holds around 230,000 distinct CDR3 sequences. About this clonotype: As yet, its antigen is unknown.

CDR1 is SGHAT and CDR2 is FQNNGV in the germline V gene. The CDR3 spans 13 residues. Staff drew an approximately 2.6 ml blood sample from each donor. The chain links TRBV11-2 to TRBJ1-1. The TCR comes from a human donor with ulcerative colitis or Crohn's disease, or a healthy co-twin of an affected twin (not recorded which). The sequenced sample was blood. CDR3 region: CASSHRDRLEAFF.